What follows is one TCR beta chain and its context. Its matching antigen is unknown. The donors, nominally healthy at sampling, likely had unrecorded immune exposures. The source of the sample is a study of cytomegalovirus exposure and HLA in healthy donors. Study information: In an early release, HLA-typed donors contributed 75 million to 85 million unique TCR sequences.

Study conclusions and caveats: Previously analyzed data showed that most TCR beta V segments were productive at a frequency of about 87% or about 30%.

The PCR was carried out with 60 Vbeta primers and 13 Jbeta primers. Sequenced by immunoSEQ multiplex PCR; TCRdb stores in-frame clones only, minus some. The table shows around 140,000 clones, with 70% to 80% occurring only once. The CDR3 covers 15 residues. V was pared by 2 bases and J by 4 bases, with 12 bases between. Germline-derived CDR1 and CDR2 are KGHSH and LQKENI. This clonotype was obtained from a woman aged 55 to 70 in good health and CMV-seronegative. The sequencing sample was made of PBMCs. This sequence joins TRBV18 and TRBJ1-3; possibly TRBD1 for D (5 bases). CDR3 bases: TGTGCCAGCTCACCAATAGGGGAGGCCGGAAACACCATATATTTT. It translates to CASSPIGEAGNTIYF.